The text below deals with one T cell receptor (beta chain). This sample is drawn from a study of CD8+CD57+ T cells in acquired aplastic anemia. Study background: On average, sorted CD4+ and CD8+ cells gave roughly 2.9 ug of DNA.

The TCR beta profiling, which covered VDJ combination and CDR3 sequence, was carried out using genomic DNA as the template. A single record per CDR3 protein comes from TCRdb applying MiXCR to the reads. The table shows more than 150,000 distinct CDR3 sequences, with 64% occurring only once. The specimen was sorted CD4+, CD8+, or CD8+CD57+ T cells (not recorded which) from PBMCs. The receptor comes from a human donor with severe aplastic anemia or a healthy control (not recorded which).

The CDR3 here is CASSLGSLGPNTIYF. CDR3 coding DNA: TGTGCCAGCAGTTTGGGCAGCTTAGGGCCAAACACCATATATTTT. The rearrangement links TRBV28 to TRBJ1-3; unclear D gene. This CDR3 is built from 15 residues. The V gene lost 3 bases and the J gene lost 6 bases, with 15 bases spanning the gap. Germline-derived CDR1 and CDR2 are MDHEN and SYDVKM.